This T cell receptor (beta chain) derives from a study of T-cell memory formation after mild COVID-19. This clonotype showed up many times. Antigen unknown. The CDR3 sequence is 14 residues long. The V gene end was trimmed by 4 bases and the J gene end by 1 base; junction bases not matched to a gene: 4. From germline, CDR1 is MGHRA and CDR2 YSYEKL. 5'RACE primed from the constant segment yielded TCR alpha and TCR beta cDNA libraries bearing sample barcodes and UMIs. MiXCR was run by TCRdb on the 5' RACE reads, yielding one entry per CDR3 protein. Among about 350,000 distinct CDR3 sequences listed, roughly 13% were seen once. Study-level results: That cross-reactive memory joined was suggested by some responding clones appearing in pre-infection memory.

This sequence originates from a young man who had mild COVID-19 (a few samples of this study predate the infection). Cell type and time point are not known. This sequence joins TRBV4-1 and TRBJ2-7, with TRBD1 matching 7 bases. Sequenced material: PBMCs or a T cell subset sorted from them (not recorded which). CDR3 sequence: CASSPLGQSYEQYF. For the CDR3, the DNA is TGCGCCAGCAGCCCGCTGGGACAGTCCTACGAGCAGTACTTC.